This T cell receptor beta chain originates from a study of shared clonotypes between healthy human individuals. Notes on the study in general: Generally, naive subsets came out with larger estimated richness than memory subsets.

CD45RO negativity and positive selection for CCR7 defined naive CD8 cells, a population that excluded terminally differentiated effector memory CD45RA+ cells. Each cell subset's genomic DNA was divided evenly among several immunoSEQ plates. TCRdb's copy holds only in-frame clones and misses some; the assay was immunoSEQ multiplex PCR. This table holds about 2 million clones, about 94% found once. Turning to this clone: Its antigen is unknown.

The CDR3 is 13 residues long. The ends were cut back, 2 bases at V and 2 bases at J, with 6 bases in the middle. Germline assignment: CDR1 SGDLS and CDR2 YYNGEE. Sequencing used naive CD8+ T cells sorted from blood. The TCR was taken from a young man in good health. The chain is built from TRBV9 and TRBJ2-3; D gene ambiguous. CDR3 sequence (DNA): TGTGCCAGCAGCGTCCTAAACACAGATACGCAGTATTTT. Translating it yields CASSVLNTDTQYF. The whole variable domain, filled in from reference TRBV9 and TRBJ2-3, reads DSGVTQTPKHLITATGQRVTLRCSPRSGDLSVYWYQQSLDQGLQFLIQYYNGEERAKGNILERFSAQQFPDLHSELNLSSLELGDSALYFCASSVLNTDTQYFGPGTRLTVL.